Following are 27 T cell receptor beta chains from one sample sequenced in a study of T-cell reconstitution after alpha-beta-depleted transplantation in children. Preparation of the TCRbeta library used unique molecular identifiers. A single record per CDR3 protein comes from TCRdb applying MiXCR to the PCR reads. In the table there are hundreds of thousands of distinct CDR3 sequences, about 23% of which are singletons. The sequences come from PBMCs, mostly from graft donor cells, collected 360 days after TCRalphabeta/CD19-depleted stem cell transplant. The receptors were gathered from a boy under two years old who had a stem cell transplant for acute myeloid leukemia, so the T cells may come from the graft donor.

This chain links TRBV28 with TRBJ2-3, with D perhaps matching TRBD1 or TRBD2 (5 bases each). V dropped 6 bases and J dropped 6 bases, with 22 bases sitting between them. Per the germline V gene, CDR1 is MDHEN and CDR2 is SYDVKM. The CDR3 runs 16 residues. DNA for the CDR3: TGTGCCAGCAGCGGGACGGCCCTCAGATTACTGGATACGCAGTATTTT. Amino acids: CASSGTALRLLDTQYF.

The chain joins TRBV27 to TRBJ2-3, with unresolved D. Trimming left V 7 bases short and J 3 bases short, with 11 bases between. This CDR3 spans 13 amino acids. Germline CDR1 and CDR2: MNHEY and SMNVEV (reference sequence). The CDR3 reads CASKKTRTDTQYF. The CDR3 DNA is TGTGCCAGCAAAAAGACAAGGACAGATACGCAGTATTTT.

The CDR3 nucleotides are TGCAGTGCTAGAGCCGGGACGGAACAAGAGACCCAGTACTTC. Amino acids: CSARAGTEQETQYF. The genes are TRBV20-1 and TRBJ2-5, with D tentatively TRBD1 or TRBD2 (5 bases each). The CDR3 has 14 residues. V gave up 1 base and J gave up 2 bases, with 11 bases separating them. From germline, CDR1 is DFQATT and CDR2 SNEGSKA (reference sequence).

V is TRBV7-3 and J is TRBJ1-2; the D is unclear. V lost 2 bases and J lost 3, with 10 bases in between. The germline V gene has CDR1 SGHTA and CDR2 FQGTGA. This CDR3 has 14 residues. The DNA of the CDR3 is TGTGCCAGCAGCTTATTAGGGATCCACTATGGCTACACCTTC. Translated, it gives CASSLLGIHYGYTF. Full variable domain (missing parts from reference TRBV7-3 and TRBJ1-2): GAGVSQTPSNKVTEKGKYVELRCDPISGHTALYWYRQSLGQGPEFLIYFQGTGAADDSGLPNDRFFAVRPEGSVSTLKIQRTERGDSAVYLCASSLLGIHYGYTFGSGTRLTVV.

The V call is TRBV5-6, the J call TRBJ2-7, with 7 bases fitting TRBD1. There are 13 residues in the CDR3. The J segment lost 2 bases and the V segment lost 3 bases, leaving 2 bases of the junction unmatched. Germline CDR1 is SGHDT and CDR2 is YYEEEE. CDR3 nucleotide sequence: TGTGCCAGCAGCTCGGACAGGACCTACGAGCAGTACGTC. It yields the protein CASSSDRTYEQYV.

This clonotype has just a few counts. The rearrangement uses TRBV7-2 and TRBJ2-2; no reliable D call. V dropped 6 bases and J dropped 6 bases, with 8 bases sitting between them. The CDR3 extends over 12 amino acids. From germline, CDR1 is SGHTA and CDR2 FQGNSA. The CDR3 region is CASRLQPGELFF. The CDR3 region has the DNA TGTGCCAGCAGACTTCAGCCCGGGGAGCTGTTTTTT.

This clonotype was seen ten or more times. The chain has TRBV6-5 and TRBJ1-6; the D gene is possibly TRBD1 (5 bases). The CDR3 runs to 15 residues. Germline-derived CDR1 and CDR2 are MNHEY and SVGAGI. V dropped 2 bases and J dropped 6 bases, with 11 bases sitting between them. The CDR3 region is CASSYLGTFNSPLHF. The CDR3, as DNA: TGTGCCAGCAGTTACCTCGGGACCTTTAATTCACCCCTCCACTTT.

The chain employs TRBV5-1 and TRBJ2-3; 9 nucleotides align to TRBD2. V lost 8 bases and J lost 1; bases outside the gene matches: 8. CDR1 is SGHRS and CDR2 is YFSETQ in the germline V gene. The CDR3 loop spans 15 amino acids. The CDR3 bases are TGCGCCAGTCGACTTAGGACTAGCGGCACAGATACGCAGTATTTT. Encoded protein: CASRLRTSGTDTQYF.

This clonotype was seen only a few times. The V gene is TRBV20-1, the J gene TRBJ2-2; D ambiguous. The V and J ends lost 0 bases and 1 base respectively, with 15 bases between them. The CDR3 has 17 residues. The germline V gene encodes CDR1 DFQATT and CDR2 SNEGSKA (reference sequence). The CDR3, as DNA: TGCAGTGCTAGAGATCCGCTGGGCACTAAGAACACCGGGGAGCTGTTTTTT. It is translated as CSARDPLGTKNTGELFF.

V usage is TRBV5-1 and J usage is TRBJ2-2; the D gene could be TRBD1 or TRBD2 (5 bases each). The germline V gene has CDR1 SGHRS and CDR2 YFSETQ. This CDR3 is 15 amino acids long. The V gene lost 7 bases and the J gene lost 6 bases, with 19 bases spanning the gap. CDR3 DNA sequence: TGCGCCAGCTTTGGGGGTAATAATGTCGCCGGGGAGCTGTTTTTT. It translates to CASFGGNNVAGELFF.

V is TRBV9 and J is TRBJ2-7; either TRBD1 or TRBD2 may supply D (5 bases each). Germline V gene lookup returns CDR1 SGDLS and CDR2 YYNGEE. CDR3 length equals 14 residues. The ends were cut back, 2 bases at V and 3 bases at J, with 12 bases in the middle. The CDR3 DNA sequence: TGTGCCAGCAGCGTTGGGACGTCCGACTACGAGCAGTACTTC. Protein sequence: CASSVGTSDYEQYF.

This clonotype was picked up a small number of times. V is TRBV6-5 and J is TRBJ1-1; possibly TRBD1 for D (6 bases). Between the trimmed V and J ends, which lost 0 bases and 7 bases, there was a span of 12 bases. The CDR3 has 14 amino acids. Germline V gives CDR1 MNHEY, CDR2 SVGAGI. DNA of the CDR3: TGTGCCAGCAGTTACTCCTACAGGGACGGTGAAGCTTTCTTT. This encodes CASSYSYRDGEAFF.

The chain recombines TRBV5-1 with TRBJ2-3, with a tentative D call TRBD1 (6 bases). Looked up from germline, CDR1 is SGHRS and CDR2 is YFSETQ. The CDR3 is 12 residues long. Trimming removed 4 bases at V and 10 bases at J, with 13 bases between. The DNA for the CDR3 is TGCGCCAGCAGCCCGGCGGCAGGGGCGCAGTATTTT. This codes for CASSPAAGAQYF.

The chain carries TRBV7-2 and TRBJ2-3; TRBD1 aligns across 11 bases. The CDR3 consists of 17 residues. V lost 0 bases to trimming and J lost 6 bases; unmatched junction nucleotides: 8. CDR1 is SGHTA, CDR2 FQGNSA, per germline. The CDR3 DNA is TGTGCCAGCAGCTTAGCAGGACAGGGGGCCAGGGGGGATACGCAGTATTTT. This sequence encodes CASSLAGQGARGDTQYF.

This clonotype was observed many times. The chain links TRBV20-1 to TRBJ2-7; 9 bases line up with TRBD2. This CDR3 contains 14 residues. Per the germline V gene, CDR1 is DFQATT and CDR2 is SNEGSKA (reference sequence). J was trimmed by 3 bases and V by 5 bases; bases with no gene match: 8. Here the CDR3 DNA reads TGCAGTGCTGCGTTGGCTAGCGGGGACTACGAGCAGTACTTC. Its protein product is CSAALASGDYEQYF.

This clonotype has a count of ten or more. The chain couples TRBV29-1 to TRBJ2-3; 8 bases match TRBD1. CDR3 size: 14 residues. Germline CDR1 reads SQVTM; CDR2 reads ANQGSEA. The V and J ends lost 6 bases and 6 bases, in that order; junction bases with no gene match: 11. CDR3 loop: CSVDRMDRVDTQYF. The CDR3 DNA sequence: TGCAGCGTAGACAGAATGGACAGGGTGGATACGCAGTATTTT.

This clonotype was seen ten or more times. The chain employs TRBV3-1 and TRBJ2-1; perhaps TRBD2 as D (6 bases). V shed 6 bases and J shed 0 bases, with 18 bases lying between them. The CDR3 is 17 residues long. Germline CDR1 LGHDT, CDR2 YNNKEL (reference sequence). CDR3 DNA: TGTGCCAGCAGTTCCACCGGGACTTCGAGCTCCTACAATGAGCAGTTCTTC. Amino acids: CASSSTGTSSSYNEQFF.

This clonotype was observed a few times. The chain has TRBV6-6 and TRBJ2-2, with D unclear. V gave up 9 bases and J gave up 7 bases, with 9 bases separating them. The CDR3 sequence is 11 residues long. CDR1 and CDR2 from the germline V gene are MNHNY and SVGAGI (reference sequence). CDR3 nucleotide sequence: TGTGCCAGTTTCTATCACGGGGAGCTGTTTTTT. The encoded protein is CASFYHGELFF.

This clonotype was seen only a few times. The chain employs TRBV6-5 and TRBJ1-1; a weak D match, TRBD1 (5 bases). This CDR3 comprises 15 residues. The V gene's germline CDR1 is MNHEY and CDR2 SVGAGI. The germline V and J ends were trimmed by 3 bases and 1 base, with 12 bases remaining between them. The CDR3 protein is CASSYVGASNTEAFF. The CDR3 DNA reads as TGTGCCAGCAGTTATGTTGGGGCCTCGAACACTGAAGCTTTCTTT.

This clonotype was detected ten times or more. This sequence joins TRBV7-9 and TRBJ2-4, with unresolved D. Germline loops: CDR1 SEHNR, CDR2 FQNEAQ (reference sequence). The CDR3 has 13 amino acids. Trimming removed 5 bases at V and 6 bases at J, with 11 bases between. CDR3 bases: TGTGCCAGCAGCCCTACTGAGGCAAACATTCAGTACTTC. It is translated as CASSPTEANIQYF.

J is TRBJ2-7 and V is TRBV7-9; 8 bases agree with TRBD2. Germline CDR1 reads SEHNR; CDR2 reads FQNEAQ (reference sequence). Losses at the gene ends were 8 bases for V and 6 bases for J; bases not matched to a gene: 15. There are 15 residues in the CDR3. The DNA of the CDR3 is TGTGCCAGCTCGCAGAGCGGGGGCCTAGTTTCCGAGCAGTACTTC. Encoded protein: CASSQSGGLVSEQYF.

This clonotype turned up a few times. The DNA of the CDR3 is TGTGCCATTATGGGCATTGACACTGAAGCTTTCTTT. Residues: CAIMGIDTEAFF. The chain couples TRBV10-3 to TRBJ1-1, with D unresolved. The CDR3 covers 12 residues. CDR1 and CDR2 (germline): ENHRY, SYGVKD. V dropped 9 bases and J dropped 3 bases, with 11 bases sitting between them.

The chain is built from TRBV20-1 and TRBJ2-1; TRBD2 matches at 8 bases. After removal of 3 bases from V and 6 bases from J, the junction contained 7 bases not matched to a gene. The CDR3 consists of 14 residues. Germline V gene sequence: CDR1 DFQATT, CDR2 SNEGSKA (reference sequence). DNA of the CDR3: TGCAGTGCTAGGATCTCTCGGGAGGGCAATGAGCAGTTCTTC. Translating it yields CSARISREGNEQFF.

The sample holds a few counts of this clonotype. This chain uses TRBV12-3 or TRBV12-4 with TRBJ1-2; possible D gene TRBD1, 6 bases. This CDR3 region has 13 residues. V lost 4 bases, J lost 4 bases, and 10 bases lay in between. As DNA, the CDR3 is TGTGCCAGCAGTTATGGACAGAGCTATGGCTACACCTTC. It specifies CASSYGQSYGYTF.

This clonotype was counted at least ten times. J is TRBJ2-7 and V is TRBV6-2 or TRBV6-3, with D hard to call. The CDR3 totals 13 residues. V lost 7 bases to trimming and J lost 2 bases, with 12 bases between them. Germline V gene sequence: CDR1 MNHEY, CDR2 SVGEGT. The CDR3 sequence is CASTRQTPYEQYF. The DNA for the CDR3 is TGTGCCAGCACACGCCAAACCCCCTACGAGCAGTACTTC.

V usage is TRBV2 and J usage is TRBJ2-1, with 14 bases aligning to TRBD2. V lost 5 bases and J lost 9; bases outside the gene matches: 18. CDR3 length: 19 residues. Germline V lookup: CDR1 SNHLY, CDR2 FYNNEI. CDR3 in amino acids: CASSSSRLAGGQKYSEQFF. Written as DNA, the CDR3 is TGTGCCAGCAGTTCCAGCCGACTAGCGGGGGGGCAAAAGTATTCTGAGCAGTTCTTC.

This clonotype has more than one count but fewer than ten. This rearrangement joins TRBV10-3 to TRBJ2-1; TRBD2 aligns across 8 bases. The CDR3 is 14 residues long. Germline CDR1 reads ENHRY; CDR2 reads SYGVKD. V shed 0 bases and J 7 bases; nucleotides not matched to a gene: 2. The CDR3 loop is CAISESERGNEQFF. CDR3 bases: TGTGCCATCAGTGAGTCCGAGCGGGGGAATGAGCAGTTCTTC.